This T cell receptor beta chain was observed in a study of blood T cell repertoires in COVID-19. Overall study context: T cells, B-cell-depleted T cells, or PBMCs provided the cDNA or gDNA that served as material.

Participant-reported clinical history was the basis for cohort assignment. Per the authors' pipeline: Cell counts per sample came from amplifying reference gene primers. Assay used: immunoSEQ multiplex PCR; TCRdb lists only in-frame clones, some missing. V and J calls and clone size follow that table, whereas D and trimming were derived from the DNA. The sample contains around 130,000 clones, 70% to 85% of which appear only once. CDR1 MNHEY and CDR2 SMNVEV come from the germline V gene (reference sequence). The CDR3 runs 15 residues. V was cut by 0 bases and J by 6 bases, with 9 bases left in between.

The receptor's source is a young woman who had been exposed to COVID-19. V gene TRBV27 combines with J gene TRBJ1-6; D possibly corresponds to TRBD1 (6 bases). Source material: PBMCs or T cells enriched from blood (not recorded which). The CDR3 DNA reads as TGTGCCAGCAGTTTATCCGTAGGGGGTAATTCACCCCTCCACTTT. The encoded protein is CASSLSVGGNSPLHF.